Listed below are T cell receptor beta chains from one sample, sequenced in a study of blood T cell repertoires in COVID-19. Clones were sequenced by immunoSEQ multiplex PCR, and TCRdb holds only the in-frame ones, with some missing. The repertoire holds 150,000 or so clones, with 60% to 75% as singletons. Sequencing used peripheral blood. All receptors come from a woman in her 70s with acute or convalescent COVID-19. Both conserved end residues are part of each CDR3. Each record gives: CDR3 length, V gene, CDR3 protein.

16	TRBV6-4	CASSDASGGGYNEQFF
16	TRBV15	CATSRDRTGINQPQHF
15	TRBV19	CASSMTGIREETQYF
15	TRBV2	CASSETSGSPNEQFF
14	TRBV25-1	CASSLGTWNSPLHF
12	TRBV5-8	CASSSRTGELFF
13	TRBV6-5	CASRRQDGNGYTF
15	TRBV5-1	CASSPDRGRGDTQYF
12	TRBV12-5	CASQGPPTEAFF
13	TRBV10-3	CAIRTGVGNTIYF
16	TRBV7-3	CASSPQGTHSYNEQFF
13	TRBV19	CASSPTGSYEQYF
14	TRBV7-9	CASSPSRTFDTQYF
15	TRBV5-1	CASSLTSGVNNEQFF
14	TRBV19	CASSYGQMNTEAFF
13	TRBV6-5	CASSLDREYEQYF
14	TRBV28	CASSPGLAEETQYF
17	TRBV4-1	CASSQERKGQRNTEAFF
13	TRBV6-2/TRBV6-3	CASSFPPLGELFF
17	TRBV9	CASSADLAGGLRNEQFF
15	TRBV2	CASSAAPWSGNTIYF
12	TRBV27	CASSSQYNEQFF
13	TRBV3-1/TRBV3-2	CASSQDNTDTQYF
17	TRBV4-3	CASSQVLAGGPNYEQYF
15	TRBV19	CASSRTSGSYNEQFF
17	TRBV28	CASSLGLAGAGQETQYF
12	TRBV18	CASSLTGDGYTF
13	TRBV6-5	CASRDSASYEQYF
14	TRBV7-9	CASSLKQVEQTQYF
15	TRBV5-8	CASSLERDGMDTQYF
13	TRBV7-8	CASSTGAGNTIYF
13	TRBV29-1	CSARRTGQETQYF
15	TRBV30	CAWTPKGGVSYEQYF
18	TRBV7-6	CASSLTPGLAGGAGTQYF
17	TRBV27	CASSLGDGTGSSYEQYF
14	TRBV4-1	CASSQAQGIYEQYF
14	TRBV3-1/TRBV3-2	CASSQRTGSYGYTF
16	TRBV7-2	CASSLGGSGVNEKLFF
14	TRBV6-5	CASSWGQGRYEQYF
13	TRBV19	CASNDRANTEAFF
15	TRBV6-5	CASREREYTADTQYF
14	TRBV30	CAWSSGLPGNTIYF
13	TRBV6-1	CASSDIQGETQYF
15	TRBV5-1	CASSLVPGFESPLHF
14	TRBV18	CASSPDQGEETQYF
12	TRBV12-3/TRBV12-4	CASSLAAGEAFF
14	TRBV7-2	CASSPNSGGDEQYF
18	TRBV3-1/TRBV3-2	CASSPEGQGAYQDTEAFF
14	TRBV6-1	CASSETGGSYEQYF
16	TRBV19	CASSTPRDRVNYGYTF
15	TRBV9	CASSPGAATNTEAFF